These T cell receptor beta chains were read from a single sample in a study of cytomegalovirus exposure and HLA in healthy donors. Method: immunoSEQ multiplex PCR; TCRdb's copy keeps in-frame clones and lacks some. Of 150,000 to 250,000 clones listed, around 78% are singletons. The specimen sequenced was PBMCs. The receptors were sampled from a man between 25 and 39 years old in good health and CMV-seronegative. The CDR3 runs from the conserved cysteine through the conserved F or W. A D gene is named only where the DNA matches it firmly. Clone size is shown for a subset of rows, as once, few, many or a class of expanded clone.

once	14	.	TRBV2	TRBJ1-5	CASGVRDSNQPQHF	TGTGCCAGCGGGGTCCGGGATAGCAATCAGCCCCAGCATTTT
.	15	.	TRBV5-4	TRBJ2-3	CASSLTGLYTDTQYF	TGTGCCAGCAGCTTAACGGGACTCTACACAGATACGCAGTATTTT
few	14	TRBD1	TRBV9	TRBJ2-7	CASSVDTGAYEQYF	TGTGCCAGCAGCGTAGACACAGGGGCCTACGAGCAGTACTTC
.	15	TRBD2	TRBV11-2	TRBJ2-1	CASSWGLADYNEQFF	TGTGCCAGCAGCTGGGGACTAGCGGACTACAATGAGCAGTTCTTC
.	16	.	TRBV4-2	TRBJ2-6	CASSQESGSGANVLTF	TGTGCCAGCAGCCAAGAGTCTGGTAGTGGGGCCAACGTCCTGACTTTC
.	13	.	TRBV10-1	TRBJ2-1	CASSEDSYNEQFF	TGCGCCAGCAGTGAAGACAGTTACAATGAGCAGTTCTTC
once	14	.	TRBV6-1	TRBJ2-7	CASSEARPAYEQYF	TGTGCCAGCAGTGAAGCGCGGCCAGCCTACGAGCAGTACTTC
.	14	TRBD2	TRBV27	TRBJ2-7	CASAGTSGPYEQYF	TGTGCCAGCGCGGGGACTAGCGGTCCCTACGAGCAGTACTTC
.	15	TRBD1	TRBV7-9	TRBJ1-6	CASSRTGVGPSPLHF	TGTGCCAGCAGTCGGACAGGGGTTGGGCCTTCACCCCTCCACTTT
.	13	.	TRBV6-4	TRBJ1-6	CASSETLQGTLHF	TGTGCCAGCAGTGAAACCCTACAGGGAACCCTCCACTTT
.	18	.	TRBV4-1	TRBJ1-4	CASSQAMGGGQQSGSLFF	TGCGCCAGCAGCCAAGCGATGGGTGGAGGACAGCAGTCGGGAAGCCTGTTTTTT
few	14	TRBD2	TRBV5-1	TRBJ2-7	CASSTSSGTYEQYF	TGCGCCAGCAGCACATCTAGCGGGACCTACGAGCAGTACTTC
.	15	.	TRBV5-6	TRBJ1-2	CASSLEVRAWNGYTF	TGTGCCAGCAGCTTGGAGGTCAGGGCGTGGAATGGCTACACCTTC
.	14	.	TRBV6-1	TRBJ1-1	CASSEAWANTEAFF	TGTGCCAGCAGTGAAGCGTGGGCGAACACTGAAGCTTTCTTT
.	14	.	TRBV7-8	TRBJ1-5	CASSLTGTRQPQHF	TGTGCCAGCAGCTTAACCGGGACACGACAGCCCCAGCATTTT
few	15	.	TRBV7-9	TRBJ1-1	CASSLGLGGEDEAFF	TGTGCCAGCAGCTTAGGGTTGGGGGGTGAGGATGAAGCTTTCTTT
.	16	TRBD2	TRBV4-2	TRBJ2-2	CAGSPKTSGDTGELFF	TGTGCCGGCAGCCCCAAGACTAGCGGGGACACCGGGGAGCTGTTTTTT
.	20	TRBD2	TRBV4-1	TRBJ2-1	CASSPGTVGLAISSYNEQFF	TGCGCCAGCAGCCCAGGGACCGTCGGACTAGCGATCAGCTCCTACAATGAGCAGTTCTTC
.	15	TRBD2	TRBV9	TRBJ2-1	CASSVGGAGGSEQFF	TGTGCCAGCAGCGTAGGAGGAGCGGGAGGGAGTGAGCAGTTCTTC
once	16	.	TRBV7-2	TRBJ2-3	CASSLAAPGGTDTQYF	TGTGCCAGCAGCTTAGCAGCCCCGGGTGGCACAGATACGCAGTATTTT
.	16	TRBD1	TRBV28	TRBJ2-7	CASSLSIGTGFYEQYF	TGTGCCAGCAGTTTATCGATAGGGACAGGGTTCTACGAGCAGTACTTC
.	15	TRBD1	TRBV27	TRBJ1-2	CASSLTGQGNYGYTF	TGTGCCAGCAGTTTAACGGGACAGGGGAACTATGGCTACACCTTC
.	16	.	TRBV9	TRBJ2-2	CASSPINRPNTGELFF	TGTGCCAGCAGCCCGATTAACAGACCGAACACCGGGGAGCTGTTTTTT
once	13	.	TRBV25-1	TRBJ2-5	CASSEGGQETQYF	TGTGCCAGCAGTGAGGGGGGCCAAGAGACCCAGTACTTC
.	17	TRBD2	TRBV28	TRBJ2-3	CASSLLGGTTHSNTQYF	TGTGCCAGCAGTTTATTGGGGGGGACTACCCACTCGAATACGCAGTATTTT
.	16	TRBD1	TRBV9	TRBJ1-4	CASSAGQGTGNEKLFF	TGTGCCAGCAGCGCAGGTCAAGGGACAGGGAATGAAAAACTGTTTTTT
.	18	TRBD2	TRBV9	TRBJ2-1	CASSPRPGTSGRDNEQFF	TGTGCCAGCAGCCCCCGTCCCGGGACTAGCGGGAGAGACAATGAGCAGTTCTTC
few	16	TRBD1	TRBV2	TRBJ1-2	CASSEGRGLANYGYTF	TGTGCCAGCAGTGAGGGCAGGGGGCTAGCTAACTATGGCTACACCTTC
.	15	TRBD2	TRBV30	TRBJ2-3	CAWSVGAGVTDTQYF	TGTGCCTGGAGTGTAGGGGCGGGGGTCACAGATACGCAGTATTTT
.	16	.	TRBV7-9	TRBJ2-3	CASSPPWGPGTDTQYF	TGTGCCAGCAGCCCACCATGGGGGCCAGGCACAGATACGCAGTATTTT
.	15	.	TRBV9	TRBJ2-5	CASSAGWGPGETQYF	TGTGCCAGCAGCGCGGGATGGGGGCCCGGGGAGACCCAGTACTTC
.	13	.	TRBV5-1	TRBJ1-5	CASSLAGVQPQHF	TGCGCCAGCAGCTTGGCCGGTGTACAGCCCCAGCATTTT
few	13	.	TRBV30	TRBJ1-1	CAWSVLGNTEAFF	TGTGCCTGGAGTGTACTAGGGAACACTGAAGCTTTCTTT
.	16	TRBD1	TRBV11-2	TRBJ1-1	CASSALYRGPNTEAFF	TGTGCCAGCAGCGCTCTATACAGGGGGCCGAACACTGAAGCTTTCTTT
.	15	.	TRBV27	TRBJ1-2	CASSSRSGVPYGYTF	TGTGCCAGCAGTTCCCGCTCAGGGGTGCCCTATGGCTACACCTTC
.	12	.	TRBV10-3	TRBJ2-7	CAISVQENEQYF	TGTGCCATCAGTGTCCAGGAAAACGAGCAGTACTTC
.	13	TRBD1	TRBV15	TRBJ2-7	CATATGYSYEQYF	TGTGCCACCGCGACAGGGTACTCCTACGAGCAGTACTTC
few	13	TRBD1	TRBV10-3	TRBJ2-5	CAISGNRGVTQYF	TGTGCCATCAGTGGGAACAGGGGGGTGACCCAGTACTTC
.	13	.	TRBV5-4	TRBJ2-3	CASSADRSDTQYF	TGTGCCAGCAGCGCAGACAGATCGGATACGCAGTATTTT
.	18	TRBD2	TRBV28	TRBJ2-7	CASSLRPGTSGHSYEQYF	TGTGCCAGCAGTCTAAGACCTGGGACTAGCGGGCACTCCTACGAGCAGTACTTC
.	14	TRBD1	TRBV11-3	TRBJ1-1	CASSPGQGDTEAFF	TGTGCCAGCAGCCCGGGACAGGGTGACACTGAAGCTTTCTTT
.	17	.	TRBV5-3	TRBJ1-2	CARSLRPGNSSNYGYTF	TGTGCCAGAAGCTTGAGGCCAGGGAATTCGTCCAACTATGGCTACACCTTC
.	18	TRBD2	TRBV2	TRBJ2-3	CASRYGTSGETSTDTQYF	TGTGCCAGCAGATATGGGACTAGCGGGGAGACTAGCACAGATACGCAGTATTTT
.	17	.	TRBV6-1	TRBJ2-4	CASSEALRGAAKNIQYF	TGTGCCAGCAGTGAAGCGCTTCGGGGGGCGGCCAAAAACATTCAGTACTTC
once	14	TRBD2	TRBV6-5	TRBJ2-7	CASSRAGGTYEQYF	TGTGCCAGCAGTCGAGCGGGAGGGACCTACGAGCAGTACTTC